The following is a TCR beta chain sequence with its context. Its specificity is unknown. The entry originates in a study of cytotoxic CD8 clonotypes in ibrutinib-treated CLL. Study overall: Among patients, around 25 responded partially and 2 completely; around 15 then stayed remitted and around 12 progressed after median about six years. Mean yields were approximately 260,000 productive templates and 94,082 productive rearrangements per sample. General study results and limits: There were few public clonotypes, and on treatment they contracted or stayed stable.

Assay: immunoSEQ multiplex PCR; the TCRdb copy retains only in-frame clones and omits some. The sample records about 120,000 clones, under 70% being singletons. The TCR was taken from a human donor with chronic lymphocytic leukemia. Specimen: PBMCs, collected after 24 months of ibrutinib treatment.

Here the CDR3 DNA reads TGTGCCTGGAGTGTAGAGGGGGCGGGGGCGAATAACTATGGCTACACCTTC. Amino acid sequence: CAWSVEGAGANNYGYTF. The J gene is TRBJ1-2, the V gene TRBV30, with 7 nucleotides matching TRBD1. CDR3 length: 17 residues. The V and J ends lost 0 bases and 1 base, in that order; junction bases with no gene match: 11. Germline V gene data show CDR1 as GTSNPN and CDR2 as SVGIG (reference sequence).